A selection of T cell receptor beta chains follows, all from one sample in a study of cytomegalovirus exposure and HLA in healthy donors. The method was immunoSEQ multiplex PCR; TCRdb's version includes in-frame clones alone and lacks a portion of them. The sample table includes fewer than 100,000 clones. Sequenced: PBMCs. The receptors shown here come from a man younger than 30 in good health and CMV-seropositive. The CDR3 runs from the conserved cysteine through the conserved F or W. A D gene is named only where the DNA matches it firmly.

TRBJ1-4,TRBV28,TRBD1,TGTGCCATCGGGCAGGACAGGGTGAGAGGTGAAAAACTGTTTTTT,CAIGQDRVRGEKLFF
TRBJ1-4,TRBV28,-,TGTGCCAGCAGTCTTGAGACTATTAATGAAAAACTGTTTTTT,CASSLETINEKLFF
TRBJ1-2,TRBV28,-,TGTGCCAGCAGTTTACAGGGCCGCGGCTACACCTTC,CASSLQGRGYTF
TRBJ2-1,TRBV5-4,TRBD2,TGTGCCAGCAGCTCACCGACTAGCGGGAGCTACAATGAGCAGTTCTTC,CASSSPTSGSYNEQFF
TRBJ1-2,TRBV30,-,TGTGCCTGCGGACAACTTAACTATGGCTACACCTTC,CACGQLNYGYTF
TRBJ1-4,TRBV14,TRBD1,TGTGCCAGCAGCCAACCGGGACAGGGGCCGTTGAGGCTGTTTTTT,CASSQPGQGPLRLFF
TRBJ2-3,TRBV6-4,TRBD2,TGTGCCAGCAGTGCCCGAGCGGGAGACACAGATACGCAGTATTTT,CASSARAGDTDTQYF
TRBJ2-1,TRBV5-1,TRBD2,TGCGCCAGCAGCTTAAGGACTAGCGGATACAATGAGCAGTTCTTC,CASSLRTSGYNEQFF
TRBJ2-5,TRBV10-1,-,TGCGCCAGCAGTGAGTCGCAAGGAAGGGGCCAAGAGACCCAGTACTTC,CASSESQGRGQETQYF
TRBJ1-5,TRBV20-1,-,TGCAGTGCGGCCCAGGATCAGCCCCAGCATTTT,CSAAQDQPQHF
TRBJ2-7,TRBV7-6,-,TGTGCCAGCAGCCCTATAAACTCCTACGAGCAGTACTTC,CASSPINSYEQYF
TRBJ2-7,TRBV18,-,TGTGCCAGCTCACCAAAGCATTCGAGAAGTTTTTCCTACGAGCAGTACTTC,CASSPKHSRSFSYEQYF
TRBJ1-1,TRBV6-1,TRBD1,TGTGCCAGCAACGGCTTGGGGACAGGGGTAACTGAAGCTTTCTTT,CASNGLGTGVTEAFF
TRBJ1-1,TRBV5-8,TRBD1,TGTGCCAGCAGCTTGTGGGACAGTATTATGAACACTGAAGCTTTCTTT,CASSLWDSIMNTEAFF
TRBJ2-7,TRBV19,-,TGTGCCAGTAGTATAGATCTGGAGGCGCTAATCTACGAGCAGTACTTC,CASSIDLEALIYEQYF
TRBJ1-2,TRBV5-6,TRBD1,TGTGCCAGCAGCTTTGGCAGGGGGGACTATGGCTACACCTTC,CASSFGRGDYGYTF
TRBJ2-3,TRBV6-1,TRBD1,TGTGCCAGCAGTCGGACAGGGACTAGCACAGATACGCAGTATTTT,CASSRTGTSTDTQYF
TRBJ2-7,TRBV20-1,-,TGCAGTGCTAGGCGTGGTTACGAGCAGTACTTC,CSARRGYEQYF
TRBJ1-2,TRBV29-1,TRBD1,TGCAGCGTTTCCCGACAGGGGGGTGGCGGCTACACCTTC,CSVSRQGGGGYTF
TRBJ1-2,TRBV7-8,-,TGTGCCAGCAGTCCGACTTTTGCGGGCTATGGCTACACCTTC,CASSPTFAGYGYTF
TRBJ1-6,TRBV4-1,-,TGCGCCAGCAGCCAACCTCTCCAGGGGCGCGGGTCACCCCTCCACTTT,CASSQPLQGRGSPLHF
TRBJ2-7,TRBV19,-,TGTGCCAGTAGTCAACATCCCGGGGGAGAGGGGTACGAGCAGTACTTC,CASSQHPGGEGYEQYF
TRBJ2-1,TRBV19,-,TGTGCCAGTAGTGCCCGGCATCAGGACAATGAGCAGTTCTTC,CASSARHQDNEQFF
TRBJ2-3,TRBV5-4,TRBD1,TGTGCCAGCAGCCTGTTACAGGGGGCAGGAGATACGCAGTATTTT,CASSLLQGAGDTQYF
TRBJ1-4,TRBV28,TRBD1,TGTGCCAGCAGTCCGGGACAGGGAACTAATGAAAAACTGTTTTTT,CASSPGQGTNEKLFF
TRBJ1-4,TRBV2,TRBD1,TGTGCCAGCAGTGAAGCGCTTCGGACAGGGGATGAAAAACTGTTTTTT,CASSEALRTGDEKLFF
TRBJ1-2,TRBV6-1,TRBD1,TGTGCCAGCGAGGGACAGAACTATGGCTACACCTTC,CASEGQNYGYTF
TRBJ1-5,TRBV6-5,TRBD1,TGTGCCAGCAGCCGGGACAGGGATCAGCCCCAGCATTTT,CASSRDRDQPQHF
TRBJ2-7,TRBV13,TRBD2,TGTGCCAGCAGCTACGGGACTAGCGGGAGGAACTACGAGCAGTACTTC,CASSYGTSGRNYEQYF
TRBJ1-1,TRBV2,-,TGTGCCATCTCGCTGAGGCGGGGCCCGGGAACTGAAGCTTTCTTT,CAISLRRGPGTEAFF
TRBJ1-6,TRBV4-2,-,TGTGCCAGCAGCCAAGGCGCGGGGGGCTATAATTCACCCCTCCACTTT,CASSQGAGGYNSPLHF
TRBJ1-4,TRBV6-6,-,TGTGCCAGCAGCCCCCGGGGTGAAAAACTGTTTTTT,CASSPRGEKLFF
TRBJ1-2,TRBV6-5,TRBD1,TGTGCCAGCAGTCCTACAGGGGTGGGTGGCTACACCTTC,CASSPTGVGGYTF
TRBJ1-5,TRBV18,-,TGTGCCAGCTCACCAAGAGACAATCAGCCCCAGCATTTT,CASSPRDNQPQHF
TRBJ2-3,TRBV15,-,TGTGCCACCAGCAGCGGGTTCGAGGGAGCAGATACGCAGTATTTT,CATSSGFEGADTQYF
TRBJ1-6,TRBV5-1,-,TGCGCCAGCAGCTTGGGTTCCAGAGGGACTGATTCACCCCTCCACTTT,CASSLGSRGTDSPLHF
TRBJ2-5,TRBV29-1,TRBD2,TGCAGCGCCTCACGGACTAGCGGAGGAGAGACCCAGTACTTC,CSASRTSGGETQYF
TRBJ2-7,TRBV19,-,TGTGCCAGTATAGGCACAGATCGTGAGGAGCAGTACTTC,CASIGTDREEQYF
TRBJ1-6,TRBV9,-,TGTGCCAGCAGCGTAAGAGCAGGGCTCTATAATTCACCCCTCCACTTT,CASSVRAGLYNSPLHF
TRBJ2-7,TRBV15,-,TGTGCCACCAGGGACAGTAGCTCCTACGAGCAGTACTTC,CATRDSSSYEQYF
TRBJ2-5,TRBV28,TRBD2,TGTGCCAGCAGTTTAGCGGGGGGGGTACAGACCCAGTACTTC,CASSLAGGVQTQYF
TRBJ1-2,TRBV30,-,TGTGCCTGGAGTACCCAGACGGGGGGCTACACCTTC,CAWSTQTGGYTF
TRBJ1-6,TRBV6-1,-,TGTGCCAGCAGTGAGCAGGTAGAATCACCCCTCCACTTT,CASSEQVESPLHF
TRBJ2-5,TRBV2,-,TGTGCCAGCACAGGTCCCTTCCTCCACTACTTC,CASTGPFLHYF
TRBJ2-1,TRBV19,-,TGTGCCAGTAGTGCAGACTTCAATGAGCAGTTCTTC,CASSADFNEQFF
TRBJ1-2,TRBV5-5,TRBD1,TGTGCCAGCAGCAAACCGACAGGGGCAAACTATGGCTACACCTTC,CASSKPTGANYGYTF
TRBJ1-1,TRBV27,-,TGTGCCAGCAGTTCGGACACCAGGACGAACACTGAAGCTTTCTTT,CASSSDTRTNTEAFF
TRBJ1-2,TRBV9,-,TGTGCCAGCAGCGTAACTCGTAACTATGGCTACACCTTC,CASSVTRNYGYTF
TRBJ2-7,TRBV6-5,-,TGTGCCAGCAGTGCACGGGGGTTAGGCTACGAGCAGTACTTC,CASSARGLGYEQYF